The 2 T cell receptor beta chains presented below share a single source sample, sequenced in a study of blood T cell repertoires in COVID-19 (dated by TCRdb to about 2020). The protocol used for the library was the immunoSEQ multiplex PCR assay. TCRdb re-hosts the immuneACCESS table, in-frame sequences only. Its copies lack some clones; in the studies checked, an unresolved V gene accounts for under half of them, and the cause for the rest is not known. The sample table lists roughly 250,000 clones, 75% to 90% of them with a count of one. In total, the top ten clones hold 3.7% of the sample. The source material was peripheral blood. The receptors here all came from a middle-aged woman with acute or convalescent COVID-19.

The chain is built from TRBV5-4 and TRBJ2-2; a possible D gene is TRBD1 (5 bases). This CDR3 contains 13 residues. Germline V CDR1 and CDR2: SGHNT, YYREEE (reference sequence). Between the trimmed V and J ends, which lost 4 bases and 6 bases, there was a span of 10 bases. In nucleotides, the CDR3 is TGTGCCAGCAGCGGTCAGGGCGCCGGGGAGCTGTTTTTT. Translated, it gives CASSGQGAGELFF.

V gene TRBV10-3 combines with J gene TRBJ2-7; TRBD2 aligns across 12 bases. J was trimmed by 2 bases and V by 0 bases; bases with no gene match: 17. The CDR3 loop spans 21 amino acids. Per the germline V gene, CDR1 is ENHRY and CDR2 is SYGVKD. The CDR3 is CAISESTPLLAGGPRAYEQYV. For the CDR3, the DNA is TGTGCCATCAGTGAGTCGACTCCTCTGCTAGCGGGGGGGCCGCGAGCCTACGAGCAGTACGTC.